A selection of T cell receptor beta chains follows, all from one sample in a study of T cell responses to AZD1222 COVID-19 vaccine. Repertoires were generated with immunoSEQ multiplex PCR, while TCRdb's copy carries only in-frame clones and drops some. There are 130,000 to 150,000 clones in the sample; roughly 93% occur only once, and less than 2% lies in the top ten. Sequenced material: peripheral blood, taken 28 days after the second AZD1222 dose. The receptors were sampled from an adult who received the AZD1222 COVID-19 vaccine. The CDR3 runs from the conserved cysteine through the conserved F or W. Fields, in order: clone size, CDR3 length, D gene, J gene, V gene, CDR3 protein, CDR3 DNA. D genes are given only for firm matches. Some rows mark clone size as missing; the rest say once, few, many or name a class of expanded clone.

. | 15 | . | TRBJ1-4 | TRBV9 | CASSVGSVSGEKLFF | TGTGCCAGCAGCGTAGGATCAGTATCGGGTGAAAAACTGTTTTTT
. | 13 | . | TRBJ1-2 | TRBV5-1 | CASSFRVSDGYTF | TGCGCCAGCAGCTTCAGGGTTTCGGATGGCTACACCTTC
. | 17 | . | TRBJ2-2 | TRBV6-6 | CASSPLDTLSRGGELFF | TGTGCCAGCAGTCCTCTTGACACACTATCTCGAGGCGGGGAGCTGTTTTTT
. | 15 | . | TRBJ2-2 | TRBV5-1 | CASSPREGNTGELFF | TGCGCCAGCTCCCCCCGGGAAGGTAACACCGGGGAGCTGTTTTTT
. | 16 | TRBD1 | TRBJ1-3 | TRBV7-2 | CASSLAGQGSGNTIYF | TGTGCCAGCAGCTTAGCGGGACAGGGCTCTGGAAACACCATATATTTT
. | 13 | TRBD1 | TRBJ2-7 | TRBV18 | CASSMGQGGEQYF | TGTGCCAGCTCGATGGGACAGGGCGGCGAGCAGTACTTC
. | 18 | TRBD1 | TRBJ1-5 | TRBV19 | CASSIVGTGGHSNQPQHF | TGTGCCAGTAGTATAGTGGGGACAGGGGGGCATAGCAATCAGCCCCAGCATTTT
. | 16 | . | TRBJ2-6 | TRBV18 | CASSRDSSSGANVLTF | TGTGCCAGCTCACGGGATTCGTCCTCTGGGGCCAACGTCCTGACTTTC
. | 13 | . | TRBJ1-2 | TRBV11-1 | CASSIQGVDGYTF | TGTGCCAGCAGTATACAGGGAGTGGATGGCTACACCTTC
. | 18 | . | TRBJ1-2 | TRBV10-3 | CAISDPPPRRAGGVGYTF | TGTGCCATCAGTGACCCACCCCCCCGCAGGGCTGGTGGCGTTGGCTACACCTTC
. | 15 | . | TRBJ2-7 | TRBV4-1 | CASSQDPTGSYEQYF | TGCGCCAGCAGCCAAGATCCCACAGGGTCTTACGAGCAGTACTTC
. | 14 | . | TRBJ2-3 | TRBV14 | CASSMGLSTDTQYF | TGTGCCAGCAGCATGGGACTCAGCACAGATACGCAGTATTTT
. | 15 | . | TRBJ1-3 | TRBV7-9 | CASSPTLGSGNTIYF | TGTGCCAGCAGCCCAACGCTCGGCTCTGGAAACACCATATATTTT
. | 15 | . | TRBJ2-7 | TRBV6-5 | CASSPPQGRTYEQYF | TGTGCCAGCAGCCCCCCGCAGGGGAGGACCTACGAGCAGTACTTC
. | 14 | TRBD1 | TRBJ2-7 | TRBV18 | CASSRTGIGYEQYF | TGTGCCAGCTCACGGACAGGGATAGGGTACGAGCAGTACTTC
. | 14 | . | TRBJ1-5 | TRBV2 | CASSEDTEGQPQHF | TGTGCCAGCAGTGAGGACACTGAGGGCCAGCCCCAGCATTTT
. | 11 | . | TRBJ1-2 | TRBV29-1 | CSASGDYGYTF | TGCAGCGCCTCAGGGGACTATGGCTACACCTTC
. | 15 | . | TRBJ1-1 | TRBV15 | CATSRDSQGGTEAFF | TGTGCCACCAGCAGAGATAGCCAGGGAGGCACTGAAGCTTTCTTT
once | 17 | . | TRBJ1-1 | TRBV7-9 | CASSLGYQTGENTEAFF | TGTGCCAGCAGCTTAGGGTATCAGACCGGTGAGAACACTGAAGCTTTCTTT
. | 15 | . | TRBJ2-7 | TRBV11-2 | CASSLSLRTPYEQYF | TGTGCCAGCAGCTTGAGTTTGCGGACCCCCTACGAGCAGTACTTC
. | 13 | TRBD2 | TRBJ2-7 | TRBV29-1 | CSARPGGHYEQYF | TGCAGCGCAAGGCCGGGAGGACACTACGAGCAGTACTTC
few | 13 | . | TRBJ1-1 | TRBV7-9 | CASSLARADEAFF | TGTGCCAGCAGCTTAGCGAGGGCGGATGAAGCTTTCTTT
. | 20 | TRBD2 | TRBJ2-1 | TRBV27 | CASSFRPGLAGGPSYNEQFF | TGTGCCAGCAGTTTCCGGCCGGGACTAGCGGGAGGGCCTTCCTACAATGAGCAGTTCTTC
. | 16 | . | TRBJ1-6 | TRBV7-8 | CASSPREGSYNSPLHF | TGTGCCAGCAGCCCTAGGGAAGGATCCTATAATTCACCCCTCCACTTT
. | 16 | TRBD2 | TRBJ2-2 | TRBV24-1 | CATSDSGGSNTGELFF | TGTGCCACCAGTGATTCGGGAGGATCGAACACCGGGGAGCTGTTTTTT
. | 15 | TRBD1 | TRBJ2-3 | TRBV2 | CASSLWTGNTDTQYF | TGTGCCAGCAGTCTTTGGACAGGGAACACAGATACGCAGTATTTT
. | 14 | . | TRBJ2-5 | TRBV25-1 | CASSEWGRQETQYF | TGTGCCAGCAGTGAATGGGGCAGGCAAGAGACCCAGTACTTC
. | 15 | . | TRBJ1-5 | TRBV6-6 | CASSLDRYSNQPQHF | TGTGCCAGCAGTCTTGACAGATATAGCAATCAGCCCCAGCATTTT
. | 14 | . | TRBJ2-2 | TRBV10-3 | CASAAYRVHGELFF | TGTGCCAGCGCAGCCTACAGGGTTCACGGGGAGCTGTTTTTT
once | 16 | . | TRBJ1-3 | TRBV3-1/TRBV3-2 | CASSPMGGFSGNTIYF | TGTGCCAGCAGCCCGATGGGGGGATTCTCTGGAAACACCATATATTTT
once | 15 | TRBD1 | TRBJ1-2 | TRBV6-6 | CASSYRDRGGWGYTF | TGTGCCAGCAGTTACCGGGACAGGGGAGGATGGGGCTACACCTTC
. | 12 | . | TRBJ1-1 | TRBV4-2 | CASSQRGTEAFF | TGTGCCAGCAGCCAGCGTGGGACTGAAGCTTTCTTT
. | 14 | TRBD1 | TRBJ1-1 | TRBV3-1/TRBV3-2 | CASKWGQGHTEAFF | TGTGCCAGCAAATGGGGACAGGGGCACACTGAAGCTTTCTTT
. | 15 | . | TRBJ1-6 | TRBV11-2 | CASSLEGSYNSPLHF | TGTGCCAGCAGCTTAGAAGGCAGTTATAATTCACCCCTCCACTTT
. | 17 | . | TRBJ2-1 | TRBV9 | CASSAGASRSSYNEQFF | TGTGCCAGCAGCGCGGGGGCATCCCGGAGCTCCTACAATGAGCAGTTCTTC
. | 16 | . | TRBJ1-1 | TRBV3-1/TRBV3-2 | CASSQEPGLMNTEAFF | TGTGCCAGCAGCCAAGAACCAGGGCTGATGAACACTGAAGCTTTCTTT
. | 15 | . | TRBJ1-5 | TRBV27 | CASSSELGSNQPQHF | TGTGCCAGCAGTTCGGAGCTCGGGAGCAATCAGCCCCAGCATTTT
. | 14 | . | TRBJ1-1 | TRBV2 | CASSIWTSNTEAFF | TGTGCCAGCAGCATATGGACAAGCAACACTGAAGCTTTCTTT
. | 15 | . | TRBJ2-7 | TRBV3-1/TRBV3-2 | CASSQRGLSSYEQYF | TGTGCCAGCAGCCAACGGGGGCTGAGCTCCTACGAGCAGTACTTC
. | 13 | . | TRBJ1-3 | TRBV30 | CAWSVGPGNTIYF | TGTGCCTGGAGTGTGGGGCCTGGAAACACCATATATTTT
. | 14 | TRBD2 | TRBJ2-1 | TRBV6-6 | CASSTLAGYNEQFF | TGTGCCAGCAGTACCCTAGCGGGCTACAATGAGCAGTTCTTC
. | 15 | . | TRBJ1-2 | TRBV29-1 | CSVEGTAGANYGYTF | TGCAGCGTTGAGGGGACGGCCGGAGCTAACTATGGCTACACCTTC
. | 15 | . | TRBJ2-6 | TRBV7-9 | CASSLSASGANVLTF | TGTGCCAGCAGCTTATCAGCGTCTGGGGCCAACGTCCTGACTTTC
. | 15 | TRBD1 | TRBJ2-7 | TRBV5-1 | CASSGQGAVVNEQYF | TGCGCCAGCAGCGGACAGGGAGCTGTAGTCAACGAGCAGTACTTC
few | 14 | . | TRBJ2-7 | TRBV4-1 | CASSRDSVSYEQYF | TGCGCCAGCAGCCGGGACTCCGTCTCCTACGAGCAGTACTTC
. | 12 | . | TRBJ1-1 | TRBV3-1/TRBV3-2 | CASSQAGTEAFF | TGTGCCAGCAGCCAAGCGGGCACTGAAGCTTTCTTT
. | 16 | TRBD1 | TRBJ1-1 | TRBV7-9 | CASSLGGGDFNTEAFF | TGTGCCAGCAGTCTAGGGGGCGGCGATTTCAACACTGAAGCTTTCTTT